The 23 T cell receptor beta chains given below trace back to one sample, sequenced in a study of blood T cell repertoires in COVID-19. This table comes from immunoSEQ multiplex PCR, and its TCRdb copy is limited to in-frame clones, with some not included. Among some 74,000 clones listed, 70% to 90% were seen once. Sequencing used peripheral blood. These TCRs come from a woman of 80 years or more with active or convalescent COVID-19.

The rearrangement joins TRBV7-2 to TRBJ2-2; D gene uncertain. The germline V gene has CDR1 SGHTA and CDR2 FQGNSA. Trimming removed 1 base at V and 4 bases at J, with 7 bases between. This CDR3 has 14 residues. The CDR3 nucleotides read TGTGCCAGCAGCTTAGGACTGTTCACCGGGGAGCTGTTTTTT. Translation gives CASSLGLFTGELFF.

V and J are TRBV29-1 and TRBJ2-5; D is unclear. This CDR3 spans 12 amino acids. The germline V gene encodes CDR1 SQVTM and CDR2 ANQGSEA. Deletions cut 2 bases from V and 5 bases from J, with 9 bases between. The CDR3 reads CSVEITGETQYF. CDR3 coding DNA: TGCAGCGTTGAAATAACTGGTGAGACCCAGTACTTC.

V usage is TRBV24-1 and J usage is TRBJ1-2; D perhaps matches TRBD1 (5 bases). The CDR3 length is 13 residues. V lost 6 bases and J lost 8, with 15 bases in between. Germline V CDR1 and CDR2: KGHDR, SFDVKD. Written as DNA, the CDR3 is TGTGCCACCAGTCCCACCGGGCCAGGGGGCTACACCTTC. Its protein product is CATSPTGPGGYTF.

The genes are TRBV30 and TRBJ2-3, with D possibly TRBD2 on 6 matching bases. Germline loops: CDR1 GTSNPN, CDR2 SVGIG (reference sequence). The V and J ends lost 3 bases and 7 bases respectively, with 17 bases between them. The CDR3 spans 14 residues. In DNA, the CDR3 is TGTGCCTGGAGGCCCCCAGCGGGTACTTATACGCAGTATTTT. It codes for CAWRPPAGTYTQYF.

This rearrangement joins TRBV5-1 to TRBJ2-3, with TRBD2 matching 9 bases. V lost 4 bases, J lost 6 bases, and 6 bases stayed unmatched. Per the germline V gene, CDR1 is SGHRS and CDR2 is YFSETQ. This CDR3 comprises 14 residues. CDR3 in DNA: TGCGCCAGCAGCAAAGGACTAGCGAGGGATACGCAGTATTTT. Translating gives CASSKGLARDTQYF.

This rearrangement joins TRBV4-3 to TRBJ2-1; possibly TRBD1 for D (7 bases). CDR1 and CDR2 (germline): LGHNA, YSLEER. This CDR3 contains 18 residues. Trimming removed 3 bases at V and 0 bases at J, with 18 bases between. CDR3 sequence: CASSQTTGFGSSYNEQFF. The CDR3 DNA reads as TGCGCCAGCAGCCAGACGACAGGGTTCGGGAGCTCCTACAATGAGCAGTTCTTC.

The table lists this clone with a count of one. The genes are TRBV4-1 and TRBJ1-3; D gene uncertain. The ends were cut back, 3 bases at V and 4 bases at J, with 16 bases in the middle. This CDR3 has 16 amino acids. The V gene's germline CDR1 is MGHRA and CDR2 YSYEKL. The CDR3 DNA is TGCGCCAGCAGCCAGGAGCGGCCCTCAGTGGGAAACACCATATATTTT. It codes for CASSQERPSVGNTIYF.

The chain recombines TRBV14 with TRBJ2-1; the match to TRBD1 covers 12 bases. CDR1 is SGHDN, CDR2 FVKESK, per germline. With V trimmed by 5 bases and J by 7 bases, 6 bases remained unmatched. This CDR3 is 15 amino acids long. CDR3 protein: CASSSRDRGQNEQFF. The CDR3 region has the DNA TGTGCCAGCAGCTCCAGGGACAGGGGGCAAAATGAGCAGTTCTTC. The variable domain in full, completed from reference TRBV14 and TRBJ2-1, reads EAGVTQFPSHSVIEKGQTVTLRCDPISGHDNLYWYRRVMGKEIKFLLHFVKESKQDESGMPNNRFLAERTGGTYSTLKVQPAELEDSGVYFCASSSRDRGQNEQFFGPGTRLTVL.

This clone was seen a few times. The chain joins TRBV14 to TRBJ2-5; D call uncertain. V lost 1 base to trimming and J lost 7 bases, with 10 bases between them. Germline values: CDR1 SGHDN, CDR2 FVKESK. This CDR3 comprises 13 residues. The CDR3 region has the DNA TGTGCCAGCAGCCAAGGGTTGCTCGGGACCCAGTACTTC. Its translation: CASSQGLLGTQYF.

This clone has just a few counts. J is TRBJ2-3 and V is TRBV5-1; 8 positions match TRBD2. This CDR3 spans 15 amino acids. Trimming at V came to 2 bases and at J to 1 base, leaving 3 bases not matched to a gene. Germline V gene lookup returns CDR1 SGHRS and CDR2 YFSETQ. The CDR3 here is CASSLGTRGTDTQYF. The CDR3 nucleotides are TGCGCCAGCAGCTTAGGGACTAGAGGCACAGATACGCAGTATTTT.

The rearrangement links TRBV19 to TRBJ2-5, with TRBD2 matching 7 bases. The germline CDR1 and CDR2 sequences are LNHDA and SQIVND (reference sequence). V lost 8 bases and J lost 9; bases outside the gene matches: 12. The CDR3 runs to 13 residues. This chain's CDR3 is CASGSGVVAAQYF. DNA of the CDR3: TGTGCCAGTGGAAGCGGGGTTGTTGCGGCCCAGTACTTC.

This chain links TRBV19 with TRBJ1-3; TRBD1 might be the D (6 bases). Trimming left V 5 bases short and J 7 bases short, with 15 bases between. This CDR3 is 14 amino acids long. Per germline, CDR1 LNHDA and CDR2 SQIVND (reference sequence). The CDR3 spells CASSGAGTRNTIYF. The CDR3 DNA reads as TGTGCCAGTAGTGGAGCCGGGACACGGAACACCATATATTTT.

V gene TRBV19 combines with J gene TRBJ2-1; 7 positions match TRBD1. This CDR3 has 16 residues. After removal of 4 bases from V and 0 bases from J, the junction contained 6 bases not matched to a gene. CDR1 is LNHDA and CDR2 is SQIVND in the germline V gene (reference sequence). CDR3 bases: TGTGCCAGTAGTAAGGGGGCCCGAAGCTCCTACAATGAGCAGTTCTTC. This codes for CASSKGARSSYNEQFF.

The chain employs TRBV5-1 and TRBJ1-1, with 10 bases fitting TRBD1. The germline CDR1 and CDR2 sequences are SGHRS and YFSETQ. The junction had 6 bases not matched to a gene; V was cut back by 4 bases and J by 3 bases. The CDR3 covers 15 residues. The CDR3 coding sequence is TGCGCCAGCAGCCTCCTCGGACAGGGGGACACTGAAGCTTTCTTT. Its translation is CASSLLGQGDTEAFF.

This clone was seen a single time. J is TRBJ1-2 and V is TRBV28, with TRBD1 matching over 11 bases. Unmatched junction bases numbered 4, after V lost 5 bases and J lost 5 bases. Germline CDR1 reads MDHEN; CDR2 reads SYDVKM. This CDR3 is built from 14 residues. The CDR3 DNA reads TGTGCCAGCAGTCCGGGACAGGGGGTTTATGGCTACACCTTC. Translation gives CASSPGQGVYGYTF.

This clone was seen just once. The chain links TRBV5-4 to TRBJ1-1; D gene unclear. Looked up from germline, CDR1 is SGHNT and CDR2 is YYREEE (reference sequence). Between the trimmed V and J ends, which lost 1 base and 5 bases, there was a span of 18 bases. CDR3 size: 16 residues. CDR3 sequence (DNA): TGTGCCAGCAGCTTGCCGGGAACAGCGGGTCGGACTGAAGCTTTCTTT. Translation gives CASSLPGTAGRTEAFF.

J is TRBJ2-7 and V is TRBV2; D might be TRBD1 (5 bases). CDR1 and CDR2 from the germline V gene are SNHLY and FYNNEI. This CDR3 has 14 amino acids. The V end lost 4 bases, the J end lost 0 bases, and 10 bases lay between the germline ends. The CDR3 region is CASSARQSSYEQYF. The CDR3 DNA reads TGTGCCAGCAGTGCCCGACAGAGCTCCTACGAGCAGTACTTC.

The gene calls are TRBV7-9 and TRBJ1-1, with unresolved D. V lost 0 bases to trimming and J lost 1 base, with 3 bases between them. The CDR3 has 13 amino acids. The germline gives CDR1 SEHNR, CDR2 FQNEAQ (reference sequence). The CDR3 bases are TGTGCCAGCAGCTTAGCAGCGAACACTGAAGCTTTCTTT. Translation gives CASSLAANTEAFF.

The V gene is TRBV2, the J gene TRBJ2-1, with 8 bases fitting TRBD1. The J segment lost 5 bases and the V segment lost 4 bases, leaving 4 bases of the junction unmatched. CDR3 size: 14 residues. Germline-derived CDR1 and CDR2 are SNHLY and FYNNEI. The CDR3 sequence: CASSGRGRDNEQFF. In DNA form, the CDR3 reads TGTGCCAGCAGTGGCAGGGGGCGGGACAATGAGCAGTTCTTC.

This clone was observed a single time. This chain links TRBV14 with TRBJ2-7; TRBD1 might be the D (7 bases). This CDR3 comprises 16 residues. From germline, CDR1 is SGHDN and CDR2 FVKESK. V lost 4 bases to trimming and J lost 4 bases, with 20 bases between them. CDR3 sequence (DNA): TGTGCCAGCAGCCCCGCGGGCAGGGGGGCTAATTACGAGCAGTACTTC. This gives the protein CASSPAGRGANYEQYF.

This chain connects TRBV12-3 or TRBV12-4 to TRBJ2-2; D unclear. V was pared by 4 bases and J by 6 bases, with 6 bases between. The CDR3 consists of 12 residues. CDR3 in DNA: TGTGCCAGCAGTTCCTTAGCCGGGGAGCTGTTTTTT. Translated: CASSSLAGELFF.

The CDR3 is CASSQVPGARGYTF. CDR3 nucleotides: TGCGCCAGCAGCCAAGTTCCAGGGGCCCGGGGCTACACCTTC. The genes are TRBV4-1 and TRBJ1-2; TRBD1 is a possible D gene (6 bases). V was shortened by 1 base and J by 8 bases, with 14 bases between the two germline ends. CDR3 length: 14 amino acids. Per the germline V gene, CDR1 is MGHRA and CDR2 is YSYEKL.

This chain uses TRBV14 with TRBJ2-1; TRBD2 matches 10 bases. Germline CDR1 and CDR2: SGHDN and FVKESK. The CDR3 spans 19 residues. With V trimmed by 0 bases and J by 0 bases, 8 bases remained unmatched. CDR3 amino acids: CASSQERASGSGSYNEQFF. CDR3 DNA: TGTGCCAGCAGCCAAGAAAGGGCTAGCGGGAGTGGCTCCTACAATGAGCAGTTCTTC.